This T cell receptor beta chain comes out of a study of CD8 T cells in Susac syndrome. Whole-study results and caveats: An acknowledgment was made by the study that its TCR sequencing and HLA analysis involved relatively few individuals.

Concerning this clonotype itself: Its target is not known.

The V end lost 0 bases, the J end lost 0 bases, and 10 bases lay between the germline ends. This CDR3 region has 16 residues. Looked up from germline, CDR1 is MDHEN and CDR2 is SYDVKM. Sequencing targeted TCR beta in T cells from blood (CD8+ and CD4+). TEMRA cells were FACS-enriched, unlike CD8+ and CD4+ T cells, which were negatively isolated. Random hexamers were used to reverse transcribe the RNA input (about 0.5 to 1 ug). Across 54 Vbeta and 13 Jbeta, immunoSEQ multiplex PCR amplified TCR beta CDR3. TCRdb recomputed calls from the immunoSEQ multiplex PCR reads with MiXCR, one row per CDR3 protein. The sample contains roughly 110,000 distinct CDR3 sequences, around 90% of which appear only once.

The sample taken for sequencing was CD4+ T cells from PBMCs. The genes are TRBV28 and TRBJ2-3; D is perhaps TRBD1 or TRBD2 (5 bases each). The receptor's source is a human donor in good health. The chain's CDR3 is CASSLWGETSTDTQYF. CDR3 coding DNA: TGTGCCAGCAGTTTATGGGGGGAAACAAGCACAGATACGCAGTATTTT.